What follows describes a single TCR beta chain. The protocol was immunoSEQ multiplex PCR, while the TCRdb copy is restricted to in-frame clones and leaves out a portion. This table holds some 1.5 million clones, 95% to 99% found once. The sample originates from a study of shared clonotypes between healthy human individuals. Study-wide background: For every donor, three CD4 naive, three CD4 memory, two CD8 naive and one CD8 memory plates were used.

Recent acute infections and vaccinations were absent in the healthy HIV-negative adult donors. Those who donated, Caucasian adults without exception, all lived in Nashville, Tennessee. Germline V lookup: CDR1 MDHEN, CDR2 SYDVKM. The CDR3 totals 16 residues. V gave up 4 bases and J gave up 1 base; unmatched junction bases: 8. The chain employs TRBV28 and TRBJ2-7; 9 bases are a match to TRBD2. Material for sequencing was naive CD4+ T cells sorted from blood. The subset was: CD45RA+ positively selected. The sequence was collected from a man between 25 and 39 years old in good health. CDR3 sequence (DNA): TGTGCCAGCAGTTCCCCGGGTAGCGGGAGTTCCTACGAGCAGTACTTC. It translates to CASSSPGSGSSYEQYF.